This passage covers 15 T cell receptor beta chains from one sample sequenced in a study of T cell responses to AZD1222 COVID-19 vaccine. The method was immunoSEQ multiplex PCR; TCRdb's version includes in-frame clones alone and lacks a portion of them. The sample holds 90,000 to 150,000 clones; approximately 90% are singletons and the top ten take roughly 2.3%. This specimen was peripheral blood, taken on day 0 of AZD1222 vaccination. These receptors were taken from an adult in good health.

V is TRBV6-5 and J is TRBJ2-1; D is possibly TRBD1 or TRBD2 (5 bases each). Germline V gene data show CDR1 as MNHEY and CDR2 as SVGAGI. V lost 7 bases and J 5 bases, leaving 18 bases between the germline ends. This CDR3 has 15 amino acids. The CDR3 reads CASNRGPLQNNEQFF. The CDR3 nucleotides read TGTGCCAGCAACCGGGGACCGCTACAAAACAATGAGCAGTTCTTC.

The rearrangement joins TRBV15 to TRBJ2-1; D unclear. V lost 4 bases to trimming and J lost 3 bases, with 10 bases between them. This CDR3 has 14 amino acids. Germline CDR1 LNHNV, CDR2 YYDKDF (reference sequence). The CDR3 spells CATSTHAIYNEQFF. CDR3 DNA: TGTGCCACCAGCACCCATGCTATCTACAATGAGCAGTTCTTC. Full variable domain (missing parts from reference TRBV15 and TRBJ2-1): DAMVIQNPRYQVTQFGKPVTLSCSQTLNHNVMYWYQQKSSQAPKLLFHYYDKDFNNEADTPDNFQSRRPNTSFCFLDIRSPGLGDTAMYLCATSTHAIYNEQFFGPGTRLTVL.

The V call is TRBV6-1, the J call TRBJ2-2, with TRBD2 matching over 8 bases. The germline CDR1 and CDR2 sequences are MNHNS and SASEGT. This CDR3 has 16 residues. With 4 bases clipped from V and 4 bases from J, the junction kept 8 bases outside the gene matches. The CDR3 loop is CASSALGGAGTGELFF. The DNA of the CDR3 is TGTGCCAGCAGTGCCCTCGGGGGGGCAGGCACCGGGGAGCTGTTTTTT.

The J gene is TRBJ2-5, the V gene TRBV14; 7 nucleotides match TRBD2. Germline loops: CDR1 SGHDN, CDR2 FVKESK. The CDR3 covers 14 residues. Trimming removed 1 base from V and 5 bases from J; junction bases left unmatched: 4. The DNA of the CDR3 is TGTGCCAGCAGCCAAGCGGGGGGTTGGGAGACCCAGTACTTC. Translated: CASSQAGGWETQYF.

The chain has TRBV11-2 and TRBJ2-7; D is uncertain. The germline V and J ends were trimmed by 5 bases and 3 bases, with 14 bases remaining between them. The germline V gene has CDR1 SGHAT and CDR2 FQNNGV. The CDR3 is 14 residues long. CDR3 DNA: TGTGCCAGCAGCCCTAACGCGGACCACTACGAGCAGTACTTC. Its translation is CASSPNADHYEQYF.

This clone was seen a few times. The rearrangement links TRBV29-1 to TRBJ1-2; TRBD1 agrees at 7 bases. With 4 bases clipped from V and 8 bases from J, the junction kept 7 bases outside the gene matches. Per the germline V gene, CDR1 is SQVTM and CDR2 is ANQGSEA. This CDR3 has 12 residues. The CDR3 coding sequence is TGCAGCGTTGGGGACAGTGTAGGGGGCTACACCTTC. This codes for CSVGDSVGGYTF.

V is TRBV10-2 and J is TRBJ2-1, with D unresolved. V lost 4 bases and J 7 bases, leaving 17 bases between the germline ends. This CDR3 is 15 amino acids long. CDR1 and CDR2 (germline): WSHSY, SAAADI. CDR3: CASSVRSLVGNEQFF. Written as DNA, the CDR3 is TGCGCCAGCAGTGTACGCAGCCTTGTAGGGAATGAGCAGTTCTTC.

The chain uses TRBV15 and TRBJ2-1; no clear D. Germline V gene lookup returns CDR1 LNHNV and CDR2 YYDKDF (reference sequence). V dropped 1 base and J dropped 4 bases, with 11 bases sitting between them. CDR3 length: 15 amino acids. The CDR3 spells CATSRGPELYNEQFF. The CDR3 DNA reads TGTGCCACCAGCAGAGGGCCGGAATTATACAATGAGCAGTTCTTC.

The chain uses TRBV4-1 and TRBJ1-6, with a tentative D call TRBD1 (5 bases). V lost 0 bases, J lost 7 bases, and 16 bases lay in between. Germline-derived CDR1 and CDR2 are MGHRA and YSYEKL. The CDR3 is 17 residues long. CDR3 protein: CASSQEPPGPLNSPLHF. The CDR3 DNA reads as TGCGCCAGCAGCCAAGAACCTCCGGGACCCCTAAATTCACCCCTCCACTTT.

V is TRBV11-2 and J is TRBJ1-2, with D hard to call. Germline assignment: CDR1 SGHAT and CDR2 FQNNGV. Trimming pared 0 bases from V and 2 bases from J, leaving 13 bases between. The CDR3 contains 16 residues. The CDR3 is CASSLDGRVINYGYTF. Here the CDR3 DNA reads TGTGCCAGCAGCTTAGATGGAAGGGTCATAAACTATGGCTACACCTTC. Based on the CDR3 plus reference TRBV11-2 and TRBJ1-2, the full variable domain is EAGVAQSPRYKIIEKRQSVAFWCNPISGHATLYWYQQILGQGPKLLIQFQNNGVVDDSQLPKDRFSAERLKGVDSTLKIQPAKLEDSAVYLCASSLDGRVINYGYTFGSGTRLTVV.

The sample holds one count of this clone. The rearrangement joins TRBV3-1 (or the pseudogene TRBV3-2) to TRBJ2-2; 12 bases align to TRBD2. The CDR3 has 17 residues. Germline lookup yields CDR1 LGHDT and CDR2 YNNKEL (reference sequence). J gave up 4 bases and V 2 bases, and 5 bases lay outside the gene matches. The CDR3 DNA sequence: TGTGCCAGCAGCCAACGACGGACTAGCGGGGTCACCGGGGAGCTGTTTTTT. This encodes CASSQRRTSGVTGELFF.

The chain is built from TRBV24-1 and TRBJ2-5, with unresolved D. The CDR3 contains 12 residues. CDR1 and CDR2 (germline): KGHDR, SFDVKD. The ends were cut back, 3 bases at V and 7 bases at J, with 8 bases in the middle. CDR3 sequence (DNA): TGTGCCACCAGTGATGCCTCGGGGACCCAGTACTTC. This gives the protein CATSDASGTQYF.

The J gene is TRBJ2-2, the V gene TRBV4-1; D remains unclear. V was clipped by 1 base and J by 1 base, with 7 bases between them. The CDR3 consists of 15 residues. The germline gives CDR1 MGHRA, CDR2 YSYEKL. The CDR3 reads CASSQVPGNTGELFF. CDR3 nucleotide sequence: TGCGCCAGCAGCCAAGTCCCGGGGAACACCGGGGAGCTGTTTTTT.

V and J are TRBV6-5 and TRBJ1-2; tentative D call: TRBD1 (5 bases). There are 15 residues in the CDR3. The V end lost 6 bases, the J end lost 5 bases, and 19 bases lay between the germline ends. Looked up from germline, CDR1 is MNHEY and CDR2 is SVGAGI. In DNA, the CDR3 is TGTGCCAGCAGGTCAGGGTCGACAGATCCTTATGGCTACACCTTC. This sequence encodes CASRSGSTDPYGYTF.

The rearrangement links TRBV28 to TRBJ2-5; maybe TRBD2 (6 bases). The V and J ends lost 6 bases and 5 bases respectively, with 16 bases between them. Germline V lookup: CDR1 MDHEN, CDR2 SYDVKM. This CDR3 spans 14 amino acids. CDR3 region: CASSPSGETETQYF. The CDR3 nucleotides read TGTGCCAGCAGCCCCTCGGGGGAGACGGAGACCCAGTACTTC.